Each of the 14 T cell receptor beta chains below was sequenced from the same sample in a study of blood T cell repertoires in COVID-19. Clones were read by immunoSEQ multiplex PCR, and TCRdb kept only the in-frame ones, dropping some. The sample records some 100,000 clones, roughly 92% being singletons. The sequenced sample consisted of peripheral blood. The receptors come from a man aged 65 to 85 with acute or convalescent COVID-19.

The chain recombines TRBV6-5 with TRBJ1-2; no clear D gene. This CDR3 contains 15 residues. V was shortened by 0 bases and J by 5 bases, with 13 bases between the two germline ends. Germline CDR1 MNHEY, CDR2 SVGAGI. The CDR3 region has the DNA TGTGCCAGCAGTTACTCCGCGGGCCTCCCTTATGGCTACACCTTC. This codes for CASSYSAGLPYGYTF.

The chain has TRBV11-2 and TRBJ2-7; unclear D gene. Germline CDR1 reads SGHAT; CDR2 reads FQNNGV. V shed 5 bases and J shed 3 bases, with 8 bases lying between them. The CDR3 has 12 amino acids. CDR3 sequence (DNA): TGTGCCAGCAGCACTGACAACTACGAGCAGTACTTC. It yields the protein CASSTDNYEQYF.

The gene calls are TRBV28 and TRBJ2-1; 7 positions agree with TRBD2. Germline V gives CDR1 MDHEN, CDR2 SYDVKM. The ends lost 4 bases at V and 8 bases at J; junction bases unmatched: 14. This CDR3 comprises 16 residues. The CDR3 bases are TGTGCCAGCAGTTCCTCACTAGTGGGAGGGGTAGATGAGCAGTTCTTC. Translating it yields CASSSSLVGGVDEQFF.

This clone was observed a few times. The chain recombines TRBV29-1 with TRBJ1-2; the D gene is possibly TRBD1 (5 bases). The germline gives CDR1 SQVTM, CDR2 ANQGSEA. The CDR3 length is 12 residues. Trimming took off 7 bases at V and 4 bases at J, with 13 bases between the two ends. CDR3 bases: TGCAGCGCCCCTACGACAGCCTATGGCTACACCTTC. It specifies CSAPTTAYGYTF.

Only a few counts were recorded for this clone. V usage is TRBV7-9 and J usage is TRBJ1-6; D remains ambiguous. CDR3 length equals 15 residues. CDR1 and CDR2 from the germline V gene are SEHNR and FQNEAQ (reference sequence). The V and J ends lost 0 bases and 7 bases respectively, with 10 bases between them. The CDR3 reads CASSLAPGGNSPLHF. For the CDR3, the DNA is TGTGCCAGCAGCTTAGCGCCCGGAGGGAATTCACCCCTCCACTTT.

Of note for this clone: Different DNA sequences within this sample yield the same CDR3. The chain employs TRBV5-1 and TRBJ1-1; 8 nucleotides line up with TRBD1. In germline, CDR1 is SGHRS, CDR2 YFSETQ. V dropped 4 bases and J dropped 2; count of bases not matched to a gene: 4. The CDR3 has 14 amino acids. The CDR3 reads CASSPGTGNTEAFF. The CDR3 DNA follows: TGCGCCAGCAGCCCGGGGACAGGAAACACTGAAGCTTTCTTT.

The rearrangement links TRBV5-1 to TRBJ2-2; TRBD1 might be the D (6 bases). The CDR3 has 17 amino acids. Germline CDR1 is SGHRS and CDR2 is YFSETQ. Trimming removed 4 bases from V and 3 bases from J, with 19 bases in between. The CDR3 nucleotides read TGCGCCAGCAGCCTCGACCGGGACATAGGGTACACCGGGGAGCTGTTTTTT. Translation gives CASSLDRDIGYTGELFF.

The chain links TRBV2 to TRBJ1-3; TRBD1 matches at 10 bases. CDR1 SNHLY and CDR2 FYNNEI come from the germline V gene. J gave up 3 bases and V 2 bases, and 7 bases lay outside the gene matches. CDR3 size: 17 residues. CDR3 sequence: CASSEMIRTGGGNTIYF. The CDR3 region has the DNA TGTGCCAGCAGTGAAATGATAAGGACAGGGGGTGGAAACACCATATATTTT.

The chain couples TRBV11-3 to TRBJ2-1; 8 bases fit TRBD2. The germline gives CDR1 SGHNT, CDR2 YENEEA. Germline trimming cut 6 bases from V and 5 bases from J; bases unmatched to any gene: 15. The length of the CDR3 is 17 residues. The CDR3 nucleotides are TGTGCCAGCAGTCCCGGAAGGGGATTAGCGGGGAACAATGAGCAGTTCTTC. It specifies CASSPGRGLAGNNEQFF.

The chain uses TRBV28 and TRBJ1-5; no clear D. Germline V lookup: CDR1 MDHEN, CDR2 SYDVKM. The CDR3 consists of 15 residues. The ends were cut back, 8 bases at V and 5 bases at J, with 19 bases in the middle. CDR3 protein: CASQPGFNPYQPQHF. The DNA for the CDR3 is TGTGCCAGCCAACCGGGATTCAACCCCTATCAGCCCCAGCATTTT.

V and J are TRBV7-8 and TRBJ1-1, with TRBD1 identical over 7 bases. The CDR3 totals 15 residues. Germline CDR1 is SGHVS and CDR2 is FQNEAQ. Losses at the gene ends were 6 bases for V and 6 bases for J; bases not matched to a gene: 13. The CDR3 bases are TGTGCCAGCAGGGAAGAACAGGGGAAGCGGGCTGAAGCTTTCTTT. Translation: CASREEQGKRAEAFF.

The gene calls are TRBV6-5 and TRBJ1-3; TRBD1 matches at 9 bases. The CDR3 has 15 amino acids. Germline trimming cut 2 bases from V and 2 bases from J; bases unmatched to any gene: 1. The germline CDR1 and CDR2 sequences are MNHEY and SVGAGI. The CDR3, as DNA: TGTGCCAGCAGTTACGGACAGGGGACTGGAAACACCATATATTTT. Amino acid sequence: CASSYGQGTGNTIYF.

With respect to this clone: At one end the junction does not follow the germline gene, possibly because of a read error. CDR3 amino acids: CASSLSGQGISSYNSPLHF. CDR3 in DNA: TGTGCCAGCAGTCTATCGGGACAGGGGATAAGCTCCTATAATTCACCCCTCCACTTT. The chain couples TRBV27 to TRBJ1-6; 10 bases agree with TRBD1. There are 19 residues in the CDR3. Germline loops: CDR1 MNHEY, CDR2 SMNVEV (reference sequence).

CDR3 sequence (DNA): TGTGCCAGCAGTTACCTCACTCAGGGGGCAGGTGGGACTGAAGCTTTCTTT. As protein: CASSYLTQGAGGTEAFF. The rearrangement joins TRBV6-2 or TRBV6-3 to TRBJ1-1, with TRBD1 matching 8 bases. J gave up 5 bases and V 2 bases, and 13 bases lay outside the gene matches. The CDR3 extends over 17 amino acids. CDR1 MNHEY and CDR2 SVGEGT come from the germline V gene.